The rows below give T cell receptor beta chains drawn from one sample of a study of T-cell memory formation after mild COVID-19. Using its own MiXCR run on the 5' RACE reads, TCRdb lists one record per CDR3 protein. The table records around 62,000 distinct CDR3 sequences, 25% to 35% of them present only once. The specimen sequenced was PBMCs or a T cell subset sorted from them (not recorded which). These receptors were taken from a man younger than 35 who had mild COVID-19 (a few samples of this study predate the infection). Cell type and time point are not known. CDR3s leave out the opening cysteine and the closing phenylalanine or tryptophan.

>TRBV28|TRBJ2-3
ASSLVGLLTDTQY
>TRBV9|TRBJ2-1
ASTSAANNEQF
>TRBV20-1|TRBJ2-7
SARDGQKAYEQY
>TRBV7-8|TRBJ1-1
ASSLLMNTEAF
>TRBV7-9|TRBJ1-1
ASSWGTATEAF
>TRBV4-3|TRBJ2-5
ASSQGPQETQY
>TRBV6-1|TRBJ2-1
ASSEDMGHYNEQF
>TRBV12-3/TRBV12-4|TRBJ1-5
ASSLGQGPPEGPQH
>TRBV15|TRBJ1-1
ATSRDRNSRNTEAF
>TRBV30|TRBJ1-2
AWSSRRGANYGYT
>TRBV9|TRBJ2-3
ASSAWDTDTQY
>TRBV25-1|TRBJ2-5
ASSELRVKGETQY
>TRBV4-2|TRBJ2-7
ASSQEGRDRGSREQY
>TRBV4-1|TRBJ1-1
ASSQGFPQGAVEAF
>TRBV4-3|TRBJ2-2
ASSLGYRVNTGELF
>TRBV19|TRBJ1-5
ASTGSMVQPQH
>TRBV20-1|TRBJ2-3
SAGSGDSTDTQY
>TRBV7-3|TRBJ2-3
ASSRGLTLSTDTQY
>TRBV6-5|TRBJ1-1
ASSLTDGGRTEAF
>TRBV7-9|TRBJ2-4
ASSFSPVGGASKNIQY
>TRBV6-5|TRBJ2-5
ASSPPGGWETQY
>TRBV10-3|TRBJ1-2
AISDTAHGYT
>TRBV6-2/TRBV6-3|TRBJ2-4
ASSYSIRAKNIQY
>TRBV29-1|TRBJ2-3
SVETRTDTQY
>TRBV7-3|TRBJ2-1
ASAAGANYNEQF
>TRBV12-3/TRBV12-4|TRBJ2-7
ASSLAAHLPYEQY
>TRBV6-2/TRBV6-3|TRBJ2-7
ASSLDRDRASYEQY
>TRBV6-5|TRBJ2-2
ASSYRDRGRGELF
>TRBV6-2/TRBV6-3|TRBJ2-3
ASSRPPGGGADTQY
>TRBV7-2|TRBJ2-7
ASSFLYGAYEQY
>TRBV6-5|TRBJ1-2
ASSHRRQGNYGYT
>TRBV5-5|TRBJ2-7
ASSLQGSAYEQY
>TRBV20-1|TRBJ2-1
SATPSGRVNEQF
>TRBV29-1|TRBJ1-1
SALILTEAF
>TRBV4-1|TRBJ1-6
ASSQLTGPDNSPLH
>TRBV20-1|TRBJ1-1
SARDGLVLNTEAF
>TRBV27|TRBJ2-5
ASSLQWKETQY
>TRBV10-3|TRBJ2-5
AIRGSGTGTPGAQY
>TRBV9|TRBJ2-4
ASSVASPHYIGTAVSIQY
>TRBV5-1|TRBJ1-2
ASSSSGTGGLYGYT
>TRBV12-3/TRBV12-4|TRBJ2-1
ASSFGDEQF
>TRBV6-2/TRBV6-3|TRBJ2-6
ASSLEGAAFGANVLT
>TRBV6-5|TRBJ1-1
ASSRGQGARAF
>TRBV5-1|TRBJ2-1
ASSLGTEDEQF
>TRBV6-5|TRBJ1-2
ASSPGRGFGYT
>TRBV18|TRBJ2-1
ASSPYIPAGAGGRNEQF
>TRBV4-1|TRBJ2-3
ASSHRLAGDLTDTQY
>TRBV11-2|TRBJ1-1
ASSYGSEEAF